This TCR beta chain came from a study of OX40 agonist ivuxolimab in advanced cancers. Turning to the study itself: Dose-escalation subjects each had hepatocellular carcinoma, melanoma, renal cell or head and neck cancer. Having had anti-PD-1, anti-PD-L1 or anti-CTLA-4 therapy before was allowed, and approximately 40% had some.

Points on this clone: The antigen is unknown.

V trimming: 3 bases; J trimming: 0 bases; junction bases outside the gene matches: 10. The CDR3 is 18 amino acids. Germline V gives CDR1 SEHNR, CDR2 FQNEAQ (reference sequence). Sequencing used immunoSEQ multiplex PCR; TCRdb keeps in-frame clones, though not all of them. The profile shows roughly 70,000 clones, approximately 90% of them singletons. General study results and limits: CD4+ and CD8+ T cells in blood underwent clonal expansion by week 6 at 0.1 to 3.0 mg/kg.

This specimen was CD4+ or CD8+ T cells sorted from blood, taken in a trial of the OX40 agonist ivuxolimab. The TCR sequence derives from an adult with an advanced solid tumor such as melanoma, head and neck, liver or kidney cancer. This rearrangement joins TRBV7-9 to TRBJ2-2; 7 bases line up with TRBD2. The CDR3 loop is CASSFGGSDLANTGELFF. Written as DNA, the CDR3 is TGTGCCAGCAGCTTTGGCGGGAGCGATCTCGCGAACACCGGGGAGCTGTTTTTT.